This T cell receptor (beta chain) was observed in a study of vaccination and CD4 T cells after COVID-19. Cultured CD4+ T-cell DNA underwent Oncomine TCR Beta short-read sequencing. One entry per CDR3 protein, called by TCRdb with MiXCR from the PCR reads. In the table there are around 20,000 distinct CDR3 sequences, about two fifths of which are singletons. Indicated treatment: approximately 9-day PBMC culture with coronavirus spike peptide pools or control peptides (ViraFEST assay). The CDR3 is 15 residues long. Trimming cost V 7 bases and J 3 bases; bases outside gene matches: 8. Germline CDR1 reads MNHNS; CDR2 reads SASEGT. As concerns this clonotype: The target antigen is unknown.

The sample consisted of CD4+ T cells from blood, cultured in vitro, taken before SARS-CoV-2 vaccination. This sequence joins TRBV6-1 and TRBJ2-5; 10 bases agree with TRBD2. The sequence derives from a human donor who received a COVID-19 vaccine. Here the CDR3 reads CASMPWTSGEETQYF. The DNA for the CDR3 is TGTGCCAGCATGCCTTGGACTAGCGGTGAAGAGACCCAGTACTTC.